A selection of T cell receptor beta chains follows, all from one sample in a study of spatial heterogeneity in lung cancer. TCRdb used MiXCR to reprocess the 5' RACE reads, holding one entry per CDR3 protein. Among some 2,100 distinct CDR3 sequences listed, around 1% were seen once. The source was lung tumor tissue, collected at surgery. The source of these receptors is a male donor with early-stage non-small cell lung cancer. Each CDR3 is given with its conserved first and last residue. A D gene is named only where the DNA matches it firmly. Clone sizes are given selectively: once, few, many, or a class where the clone is expanded.

>TRBV20-1|TRBJ2-5|TRBD2|15|medium-sized
TGCAGTGCTAGACCTCTAGCGGGGGAGATAGAGACCCAGTACTTC
CSARPLAGEIETQYF
>TRBV6-6|TRBJ1-5|.|12|medium-sized
TGTGCCAGCAGTAACGGCCCTCAGCCCCAGCATTTT
CASSNGPQPQHF
>TRBV7-2|TRBJ1-5|.|13|medium-sized
TGTGCCAGCAGCTTAACCGTAAATCAGCCCCAGCATTTT
CASSLTVNQPQHF
>TRBV3-1|TRBJ2-3|TRBD2|16|medium-sized
TGTGCCAGCAGCCAAGTGAGAGCGGGGGGACAAGATACGCAGTATTTT
CASSQVRAGGQDTQYF
>TRBV5-1|TRBJ2-5|.|15|medium-sized
TGCGCCAGCAGCGAGGATAGCTATCAGGGAGAGACCCAGTACTTC
CASSEDSYQGETQYF
>TRBV10-1|TRBJ1-3|.|16|medium-sized
TGCGCCAGCAGTGAGTCGACGGGGGGCACTGGAAACACCATATATTTT
CASSESTGGTGNTIYF
>TRBV10-2|TRBJ2-3|.|16|medium-sized
TGCGCCAGCAGTGAGTCGAGACGGGGAGGCGCAGATACGCAGTATTTT
CASSESRRGGADTQYF
>TRBV6-1|TRBJ1-1|.|14|large
TGTGCCAGCAGGGGCAGTAAGATGAACACTGAAGCTTTCTTT
CASRGSKMNTEAFF
>TRBV6-5|TRBJ1-1|.|14|medium-sized
TGTGCCAGCAGTTTGGGCCAGGAAAGGACTGAAGCTTTCTTT
CASSLGQERTEAFF
>TRBV9|TRBJ2-7|.|15|medium-sized
TGTGCCAGCAGCGTAGGTTCGGAGGGTTCCTACGAGCAGTACTTC
CASSVGSEGSYEQYF
>TRBV2|TRBJ2-1|.|13|medium-sized
TGTGCCAGCAGCCAAACTTCCTACAATGAGCAGTTCTTC
CASSQTSYNEQFF
>TRBV7-9|TRBJ2-7|.|14|medium-sized
TGTGCCAGCAGCTCGGACAGAAGCTCCTACGAGCAGTACTTC
CASSSDRSSYEQYF
>TRBV20-1|TRBJ2-7|.|14|large
TGCAGTGCTAGAGATCCTGGGACCACCTACGAGCAGTACTTC
CSARDPGTTYEQYF
>TRBV3-1|TRBJ2-4|.|19|many
TGTGCCAGCAGCCAAGATAGGTGGGGAGCCCCCGAAGCCAAAAACATTCAGTACTTC
CASSQDRWGAPEAKNIQYF
>TRBV27|TRBJ2-3|.|14|once
TGTGCCAGCAGTCCCTCTCCCACCACAGATACGCAGTATTTT
CASSPSPTTDTQYF
>TRBV6-5|TRBJ1-5|.|14|medium-sized
TGTGCCAGCAGTGAGGGGGGCGGCAATCAGCCCCAGCATTTT
CASSEGGGNQPQHF
>TRBV12-3/TRBV12-4|TRBJ1-5|.|15|many
TGTGCCAGCAGTCGGACCGCATATAGCAATCAGCCCCAGCATTTT
CASSRTAYSNQPQHF
>TRBV5-1|TRBJ1-1|TRBD1|12|large
TGCGCCAGCAGCTTGGAGGGACAGGGAGCTTTCTTT
CASSLEGQGAFF
>TRBV6-1|TRBJ2-7|.|13|large
TGTGCCAGCAGTGAGGGAGTTTCCTACGAGCAGTACTTC
CASSEGVSYEQYF
>TRBV18|TRBJ2-5|TRBD1|14|medium-sized
TGTGCCAGCTCACCAGAAACAGGGGAGGAGACCCAGTACTTC
CASSPETGEETQYF
>TRBV11-2|TRBJ2-7|.|16|medium-sized
TGTGCCAGCAGCATTGCCTCTCCGGGGGTTGGCAACGAGCAGTACTTC
CASSIASPGVGNEQYF
>TRBV5-4|TRBJ2-3|.|14|many
TGTGCCAGCAGCTTAAGTCGAGGGACAGATACGCAGTATTTT
CASSLSRGTDTQYF
>TRBV12-3/TRBV12-4|TRBJ2-4|.|15|medium-sized
TGTGCCAGCAGTTTAAGGACGCTAGCCAAAAACATTCAGTACTTC
CASSLRTLAKNIQYF
>TRBV12-3/TRBV12-4|TRBJ2-1|TRBD2|15|many
TGTGCCAGCAGTCTAAGCGGGAATCCCTACAATGAGCAGTTCTTC
CASSLSGNPYNEQFF
>TRBV12-3/TRBV12-4|TRBJ1-1|.|17|.
TGTGCCAGCAGTTCCCACCGGGACACGCTAATGAGCACTGAAGCTTTCTTT
CASSSHRDTLMSTEAFF
>TRBV29-1|TRBJ2-3|TRBD1|14|large
TGCAGCGTTGAGAAGGGACAGAGCACAGATACGCAGTATTTT
CSVEKGQSTDTQYF
>TRBV7-2|TRBJ1-3|TRBD1|15|medium-sized
TGTGCCAGCAGCTTGAACAGGGGTGGGAGAAACACCATATATTTT
CASSLNRGGRNTIYF
>TRBV24-1|TRBJ2-5|TRBD1|15|medium-sized
TGTGCCACCAGTGAACGTAGGACAGGCCAAGAGACCCAGTACTTC
CATSERRTGQETQYF
>TRBV5-1|TRBJ2-1|TRBD2|17|medium-sized
TGCGCCAGCAGCCTGCTAGCGGGAGGAAGCTCCTACAATGAGCAGTTCTTC
CASSLLAGGSSYNEQFF
>TRBV7-9|TRBJ2-6|TRBD2|16|medium-sized
TGTGCCAGCACCCTAAGCGGGGGAGCTGGGGCCAACGTCCTGACTTTC
CASTLSGGAGANVLTF
>TRBV6-6|TRBJ1-2|.|11|many
TGTGCCAGCAGTTACCCCCCCGGCTACACCTTC
CASSYPPGYTF
>TRBV20-1|TRBJ1-3|.|14|medium-sized
TGCAGTGCGAGCAAACAGGGCTCTGGAAACACCATATATTTT
CSASKQGSGNTIYF
>TRBV29-1|TRBJ2-7|TRBD1|11|medium-sized
TGCAGCGTCGGGACAGCCGGCGAGCAGTACTTC
CSVGTAGEQYF
>TRBV7-9|TRBJ2-2|.|17|medium-sized
TGTGCCAGTAACAGGGCACTAGCGAAAGGGCGCACCGGGGAGCTGTTTTTT
CASNRALAKGRTGELFF
>TRBV30|TRBJ1-1|.|13|medium-sized
TGTGCCTGGAAGCGGGCGCCGAACACTGAAGCTTTCTTT
CAWKRAPNTEAFF
>TRBV11-2|TRBJ1-4|TRBD1|16|many
TGTGCCAGCAAAACCGGGACAGGAACCTGTAATGAAAAACTGTTTTTT
CASKTGTGTCNEKLFF
>TRBV11-2|TRBJ2-4|TRBD2|20|medium-sized
TGTGCCAGCAGCTTAGGGGGACTAGCGGGGGAATGGGAAGCCAAAAACATTCAGTACTTC
CASSLGGLAGEWEAKNIQYF
>TRBV6-1|TRBJ1-5|.|16|many
TGTGCCAGCAGTACCACCCGCGGGGGAATGGAACAGCCCCAGCATTTT
CASSTTRGGMEQPQHF
>TRBV29-1|TRBJ2-3|.|12|medium-sized
TGCAGCGTTGGCACGTACACAGATACGCAGTATTTT
CSVGTYTDTQYF
>TRBV20-1|TRBJ2-7|.|13|medium-sized
TGCAGTATCTGGGACGGAAGCTCCTACGAGCAGTACTTC
CSIWDGSSYEQYF